Sequencing of this T cell receptor (beta chain) was carried out in a study of shared clonotypes between healthy human individuals. This clone was picked up a small number of times. As yet, its antigen is unknown. Whole-study results and caveats: Among donors, the sharing of clonotypes was expected to be influenced by sequencing depth.

Researchers partitioned CD4+ cells into CD45RA+ naive and CD45RA-negative memory subsets. Profiling relied on immunoSEQ multiplex PCR, and the TCRdb table lists in-frame clones only, not all of them. The sample carries about 980,000 clones, over 60% recorded once. The clonotype comes from a man aged 18 to 29 in good health. Sequenced sample: memory CD4+ T cells sorted from blood. As for subset: CD45RA-negative fraction.

The CDR3 is CASSRGRSTEAFF. The DNA for the CDR3 is TGTGCCAGCAGCCGGGGACGGTCCACTGAAGCTTTCTTT. V is TRBV7-6 and J is TRBJ1-1, with D perhaps TRBD1 (5 bases). The CDR3 runs 13 residues. V lost 5 bases and J lost 4, with 11 bases in between. The V gene's germline CDR1 is SGHVS and CDR2 FNYEAQ. Combining the CDR3 with reference TRBV7-6 and TRBJ1-1 gives the whole variable domain GAGVSQSPRYKVTKRGQDVALRCDPISGHVSLYWYRQALGQGPEFLTYFNYEAQQDKSGLPNDRFSAERPEGSISTLTIQRTEQRDSAMYRCASSRGRSTEAFFGQGTRLTVV.